These 14 T cell receptor beta chains came from one sample sequenced in a study of blood T cell repertoires in COVID-19. TCRdb keeps only in-frame clones here, not all; method: immunoSEQ multiplex PCR. The data show roughly 230,000 clones, approximately 85% seen once. The sample consisted of peripheral blood. These TCRs come from a man aged 45-65 years with COVID-19, enrolled during active disease.

This clone was observed once. The J gene is TRBJ2-7, the V gene TRBV4-3; D might be TRBD2 (7 bases). With 1 base removed from V and 3 bases from J, the gap between germline ends came to 19 bases. The CDR3 has 17 amino acids. Germline V gives CDR1 LGHNA, CDR2 YSLEER. The CDR3: CASSQGLAGAGDYEQYF. CDR3 nucleotides: TGCGCCAGCAGCCAAGGGTTGGCGGGGGCAGGGGACTACGAGCAGTACTTC.

The chain carries TRBV7-9 and TRBJ2-7; 9 bases agree with TRBD1. This CDR3 region has 15 residues. CDR1 is SEHNR and CDR2 is FQNEAQ in the germline V gene (reference sequence). V lost 1 base to trimming and J lost 8 bases; unmatched junction nucleotides: 9. CDR3 nucleotide sequence: TGTGCCAGCAGCTTAGGATCCGGGACAGGGTATAAGCAGTACTTC. The encoded protein is CASSLGSGTGYKQYF.

This sequence joins TRBV5-1 and TRBJ1-6; possible D gene TRBD1, 5 bases. The germline CDR1 and CDR2 sequences are SGHRS and YFSETQ. This CDR3 spans 17 amino acids. V shed 0 bases and J shed 3 bases, with 13 bases lying between them. CDR3 residues: CASSLAPPGLYNSPLHF. DNA of the CDR3: TGCGCCAGCAGCTTGGCCCCACCGGGACTCTATAATTCACCCCTCCACTTT.

The V gene is TRBV10-1, the J gene TRBJ2-7; 9 nucleotides match TRBD2. Germline loops: CDR1 WNHNN, CDR2 SYGVQD (reference sequence). This CDR3 has 15 amino acids. Germline trimming cut 0 bases from V and 5 bases from J; bases unmatched to any gene: 5. CDR3 coding DNA: TGCGCCAGCAGTGAGTCGATATTAGCGGGGGACGAGCAGTACTTC. Translation gives CASSESILAGDEQYF.

This clone was detected only once. The chain employs TRBV2 and TRBJ1-6, with D perhaps TRBD1 (5 bases). The CDR3 runs to 17 residues. Germline CDR1 reads SNHLY; CDR2 reads FYNNEI. Deletions cut 5 bases from V and 1 base from J, with 15 bases between. The CDR3 region has the DNA TGTGCCAGCAGTCCAACGGTCAGGGCATCCTATAATTCACCCCTCCACTTT. Translated, it gives CASSPTVRASYNSPLHF. Looking up the rest from reference TRBV2 and TRBJ1-6 gives the full variable domain: EPEVTQTPSHQVTQMGQEVILRCVPISNHLYFYWYRQILGQKVEFLVSFYNNEISEKSEIFDDQFSVERPDGSNFTLKIRSTKLEDSAMYFCASSPTVRASYNSPLHFGNGTRLTVT.

The chain couples TRBV7-9 to TRBJ1-1; the D gene is possibly TRBD1 (6 bases). With 5 bases removed from V and 4 bases from J, the gap between germline ends came to 17 bases. The CDR3 runs 15 residues. Per the germline V gene, CDR1 is SEHNR and CDR2 is FQNEAQ (reference sequence). The CDR3 bases are TGTGCCAGCAGCCCCCGTATTGGGGGCGGCACTGAAGCTTTCTTT. It specifies CASSPRIGGGTEAFF. Combining the CDR3 with reference TRBV7-9 and TRBJ1-1 gives the whole variable domain DTGVSQNPRHKITKRGQNVTFRCDPISEHNRLYWYRQTLGQGPEFLTYFQNEAQLEKSRLLSDRFSAERPKGSFSTLEIQRTEQGDSAMYLCASSPRIGGGTEAFFGQGTRLTVV.

The table lists this clone with a count of one. V gene TRBV4-2 combines with J gene TRBJ2-7; TRBD1 matches 10 bases. Trimming took 4 bases from V and 5 from J; bases not matched to a gene: 2. This CDR3 has 13 residues. Germline V gene lookup returns CDR1 LGHNA and CDR2 YNFKEQ. The CDR3 loop reads CASSRDRGNEQYF. The CDR3 DNA reads as TGTGCCAGCAGCCGGGACAGGGGAAACGAGCAGTACTTC.

V is TRBV30 and J is TRBJ1-2; D perhaps matches TRBD1 (6 bases). CDR1 and CDR2 from the germline V gene are GTSNPN and SVGIG (reference sequence). V was pared by 0 bases and J by 6 bases, with 14 bases between. The CDR3 is made up of 14 amino acids. DNA for the CDR3: TGTGCCTGGAGTGTTTGGGGCAGGGGAAATGGCTACACCTTC. It is translated as CAWSVWGRGNGYTF. Using reference TRBV30 and TRBJ1-2 for the parts outside the CDR3, the full variable domain is SQTIHQWPATLVQPVGSPLSLECTVEGTSNPNLYWYRQAAGRGLQLLFYSVGIGQISSEVPQNLSASRPQDRQFILSSKKLLLSDSGFYLCAWSVWGRGNGYTFGSGTRLTVV.

This clone has ten or more counts. The CDR3 nucleotides read TGTGCCTGGAGTCGGGACAGCGTGGACACCATATATTTT. It specifies CAWSRDSVDTIYF. The J gene is TRBJ1-3, the V gene TRBV30; 7 nucleotides agree with TRBD1. Looked up from germline, CDR1 is GTSNPN and CDR2 is SVGIG (reference sequence). This CDR3 has 13 amino acids. With V trimmed by 2 bases and J by 8 bases, 6 bases remained unmatched.

This clone was recorded a few times. This chain uses TRBV5-6 with TRBJ1-2, with D uncertain. The CDR3 is made up of 12 amino acids. The germline gives CDR1 SGHDT, CDR2 YYEEEE. The V end was cut by 3 bases, the J end by 2 bases, with 5 bases between. CDR3 residues: CASSWENYGYTF. The CDR3, as DNA: TGTGCCAGCAGCTGGGAGAACTATGGCTACACCTTC. The complete variable domain, with remaining parts taken from reference TRBV5-6 and TRBJ1-2, reads DAGVTQSPTHLIKTRGQQVTLRCSPKSGHDTVSWYQQALGQGPQFIFQYYEEEERQRGNFPDRFSGHQFPNYSSELNVNALLLGDSALYLCASSWENYGYTFGSGTRLTVV.

The chain employs TRBV6-5 and TRBJ1-2, with D perhaps TRBD1 (6 bases). From germline, CDR1 is MNHEY and CDR2 SVGAGI. Trimming shortened V by 7 bases and J by 3 bases, and 12 bases separated the two germline ends. This CDR3 is built from 13 residues. CDR3 protein: CASNLRGDYGYTF. The CDR3 DNA sequence: TGTGCCAGCAACCTCAGGGGAGACTATGGCTACACCTTC.

J is TRBJ1-4 and V is TRBV7-9; no reliable D call. Trimming stripped 1 base from V and 3 bases from J, with 12 bases between. The germline V gene encodes CDR1 SEHNR and CDR2 FQNEAQ (reference sequence). CDR3 size: 16 residues. In DNA form, the CDR3 reads TGTGCCAGCAGCTTAGACTGGGCAATCTCTAATGAAAAACTGTTTTTT. Translation: CASSLDWAISNEKLFF.

The chain combines TRBV5-4 with TRBJ2-1; D might be TRBD1 (6 bases). V gave up 3 bases and J gave up 3 bases, with 7 bases separating them. The CDR3 covers 13 residues. Germline V lookup: CDR1 SGHNT, CDR2 YYREEE (reference sequence). CDR3 sequence (DNA): TGTGCCAGCAGCTCGGACAGCTACAATGAGCAGTTCTTC. This encodes CASSSDSYNEQFF.

This sequence joins TRBV20-1 and TRBJ2-7; D may be TRBD2 (5 bases). CDR1 DFQATT and CDR2 SNEGSKA come from the germline V gene (reference sequence). This CDR3 is built from 10 residues. CDR3 protein: CSPSTHEQYF. The CDR3 DNA follows: TGCAGCCCTAGCACGCACGAGCAGTACTTC.